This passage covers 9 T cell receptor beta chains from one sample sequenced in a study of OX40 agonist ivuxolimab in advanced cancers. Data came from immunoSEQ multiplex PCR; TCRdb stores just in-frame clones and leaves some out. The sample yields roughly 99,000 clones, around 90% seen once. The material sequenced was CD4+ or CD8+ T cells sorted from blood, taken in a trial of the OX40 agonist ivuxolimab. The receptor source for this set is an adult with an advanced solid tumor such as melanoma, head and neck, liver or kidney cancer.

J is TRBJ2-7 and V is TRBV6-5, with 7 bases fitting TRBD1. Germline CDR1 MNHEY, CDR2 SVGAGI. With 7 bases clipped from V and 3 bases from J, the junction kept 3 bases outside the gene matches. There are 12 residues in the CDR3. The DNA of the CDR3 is TGTGCCAGCAAGGGGGACAGCTACGAGCAGTACTTC. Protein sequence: CASKGDSYEQYF.

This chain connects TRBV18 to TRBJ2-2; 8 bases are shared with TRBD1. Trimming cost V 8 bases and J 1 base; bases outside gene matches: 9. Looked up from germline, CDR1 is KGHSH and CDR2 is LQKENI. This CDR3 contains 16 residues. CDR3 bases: TGTGCCAGCCCTCCCCGGACAGGGCTGAACACCGGGGAGCTGTTTTTT. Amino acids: CASPPRTGLNTGELFF.

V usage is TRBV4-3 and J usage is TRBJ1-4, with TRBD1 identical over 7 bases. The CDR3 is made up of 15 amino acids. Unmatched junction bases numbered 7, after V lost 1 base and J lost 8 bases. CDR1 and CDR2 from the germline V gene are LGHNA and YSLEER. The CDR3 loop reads CASSQGGQLTEKLFF. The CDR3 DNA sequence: TGCGCCAGCAGCCAAGGGGGACAGTTGACCGAAAAACTGTTTTTT.

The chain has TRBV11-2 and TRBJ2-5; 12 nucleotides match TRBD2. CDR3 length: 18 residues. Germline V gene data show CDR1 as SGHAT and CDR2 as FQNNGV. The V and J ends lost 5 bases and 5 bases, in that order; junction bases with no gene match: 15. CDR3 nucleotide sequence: TGTGCCAGCAGCCCCGGCCGGCTAGCGGGAGGGCCGAGGGAGACCCAGTACTTC. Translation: CASSPGRLAGGPRETQYF. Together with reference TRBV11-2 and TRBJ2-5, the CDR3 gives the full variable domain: EAGVAQSPRYKIIEKRQSVAFWCNPISGHATLYWYQQILGQGPKLLIQFQNNGVVDDSQLPKDRFSAERLKGVDSTLKIQPAKLEDSAVYLCASSPGRLAGGPRETQYFGPGTRLLVL.

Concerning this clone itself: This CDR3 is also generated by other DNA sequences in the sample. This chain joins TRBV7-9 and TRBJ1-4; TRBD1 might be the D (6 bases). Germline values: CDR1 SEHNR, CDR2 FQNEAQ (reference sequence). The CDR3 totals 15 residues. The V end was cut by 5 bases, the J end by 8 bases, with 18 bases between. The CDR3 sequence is CASSPAGTRGEKLFF. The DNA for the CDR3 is TGTGCCAGCAGCCCGGCCGGGACCAGGGGCGAAAAACTGTTTTTT.

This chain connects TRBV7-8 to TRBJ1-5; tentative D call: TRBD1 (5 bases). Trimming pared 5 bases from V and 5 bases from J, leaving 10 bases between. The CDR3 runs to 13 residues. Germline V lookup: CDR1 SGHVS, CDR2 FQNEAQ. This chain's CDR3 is CASSPGGDQPQHF. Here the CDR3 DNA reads TGTGCCAGCAGCCCGGGGGGGGATCAGCCCCAGCATTTT.

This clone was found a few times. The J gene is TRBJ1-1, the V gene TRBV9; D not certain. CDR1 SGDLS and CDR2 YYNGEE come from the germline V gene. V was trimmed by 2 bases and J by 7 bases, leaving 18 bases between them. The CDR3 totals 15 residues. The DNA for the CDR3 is TGTGCCAGCAGCGTGGCAGAGGGCCCGCGAGTTGAAGCTTTCTTT. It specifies CASSVAEGPRVEAFF.

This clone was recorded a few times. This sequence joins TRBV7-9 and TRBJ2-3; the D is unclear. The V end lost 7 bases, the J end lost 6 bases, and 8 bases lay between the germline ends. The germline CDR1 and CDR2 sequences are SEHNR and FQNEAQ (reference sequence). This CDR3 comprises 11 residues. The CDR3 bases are TGTGCCAGCACCCCGGCGGATACGCAGTATTTT. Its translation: CASTPADTQYF.

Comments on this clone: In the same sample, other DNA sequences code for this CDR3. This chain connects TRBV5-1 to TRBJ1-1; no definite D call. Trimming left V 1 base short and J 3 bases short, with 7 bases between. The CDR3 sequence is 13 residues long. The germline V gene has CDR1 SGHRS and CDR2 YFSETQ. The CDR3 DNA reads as TGCGCCAGCAGCTTGAGTACCGACACTGAAGCTTTCTTT. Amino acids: CASSLSTDTEAFF. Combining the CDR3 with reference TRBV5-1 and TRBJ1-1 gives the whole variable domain KAGVTQTPRYLIKTRGQQVTLSCSPISGHRSVSWYQQTPGQGLQFLFEYFSETQRNKGNFPGRFSGRQFSNSRSEMNVSTLELGDSALYLCASSLSTDTEAFFGQGTRLTVV.